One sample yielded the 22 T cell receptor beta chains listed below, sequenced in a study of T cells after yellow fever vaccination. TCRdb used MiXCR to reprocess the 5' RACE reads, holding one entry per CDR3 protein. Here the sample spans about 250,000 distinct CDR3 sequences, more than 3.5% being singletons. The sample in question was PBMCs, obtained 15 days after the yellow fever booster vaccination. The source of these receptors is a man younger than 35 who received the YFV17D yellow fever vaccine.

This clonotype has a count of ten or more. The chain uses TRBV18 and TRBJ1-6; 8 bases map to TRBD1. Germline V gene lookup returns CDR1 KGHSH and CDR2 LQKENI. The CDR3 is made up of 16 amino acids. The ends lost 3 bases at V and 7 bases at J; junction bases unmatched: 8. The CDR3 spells CASSPPGQGGNSPLHF. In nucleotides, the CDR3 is TGTGCCAGCTCACCCCCTGGACAGGGAGGCAATTCACCCCTCCACTTT.

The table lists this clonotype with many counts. CDR3 sequence: CASSPPGAYEQYV. The CDR3 DNA follows: TGTGCCAGCTCACCGCCGGGGGCCTACGAGCAGTACGTC. The chain joins TRBV18 to TRBJ2-7; D perhaps matches TRBD2 (6 bases). The CDR3 consists of 13 residues. With 3 bases removed from V and 2 bases from J, the gap between germline ends came to 8 bases. Germline V lookup: CDR1 KGHSH, CDR2 LQKENI.

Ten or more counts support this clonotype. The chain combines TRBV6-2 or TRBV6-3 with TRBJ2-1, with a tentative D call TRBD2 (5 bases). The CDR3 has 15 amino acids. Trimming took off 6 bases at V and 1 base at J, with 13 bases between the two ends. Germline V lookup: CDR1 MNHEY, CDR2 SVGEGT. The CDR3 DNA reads TGTGCCAGCAGCATCGACTACCGATCCTACAATGAGCAGTTCTTC. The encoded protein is CASSIDYRSYNEQFF.

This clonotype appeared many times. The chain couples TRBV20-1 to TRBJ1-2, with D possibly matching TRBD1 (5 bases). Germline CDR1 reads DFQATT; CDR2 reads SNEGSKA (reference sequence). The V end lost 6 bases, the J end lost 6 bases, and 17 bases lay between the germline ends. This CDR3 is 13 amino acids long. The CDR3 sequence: CSAPGTTGDGYTF. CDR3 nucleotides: TGCAGTGCGCCCGGGACCACCGGGGATGGCTACACCTTC.

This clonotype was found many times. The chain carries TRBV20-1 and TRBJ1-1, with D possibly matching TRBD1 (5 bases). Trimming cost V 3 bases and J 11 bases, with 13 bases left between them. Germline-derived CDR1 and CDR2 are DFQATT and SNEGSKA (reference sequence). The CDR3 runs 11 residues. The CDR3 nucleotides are TGCAGTGCTAGGGGGACCGCCAGGGCTTTCTTT. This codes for CSARGTARAFF.

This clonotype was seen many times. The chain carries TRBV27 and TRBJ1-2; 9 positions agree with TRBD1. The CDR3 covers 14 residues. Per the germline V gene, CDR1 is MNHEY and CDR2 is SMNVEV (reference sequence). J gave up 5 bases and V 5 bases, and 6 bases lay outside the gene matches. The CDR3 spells CASSRDRAGYGYTF. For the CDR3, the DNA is TGTGCCAGCAGTCGGGACAGGGCGGGGTATGGCTACACCTTC.

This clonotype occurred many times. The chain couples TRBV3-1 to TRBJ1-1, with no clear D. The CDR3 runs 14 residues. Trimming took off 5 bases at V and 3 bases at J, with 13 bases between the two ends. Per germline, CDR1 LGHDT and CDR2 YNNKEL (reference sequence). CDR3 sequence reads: CASSFGVRDTEAFF. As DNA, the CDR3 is TGTGCCAGCAGCTTCGGGGTGAGGGACACTGAAGCTTTCTTT.

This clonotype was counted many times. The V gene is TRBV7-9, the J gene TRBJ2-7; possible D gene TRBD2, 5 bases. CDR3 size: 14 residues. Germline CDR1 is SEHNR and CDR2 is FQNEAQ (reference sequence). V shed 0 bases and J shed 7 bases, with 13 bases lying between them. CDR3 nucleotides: TGTGCCAGCAGCTTAGCCGGGGAGCCACGGGAGCAGTACTTC. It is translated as CASSLAGEPREQYF.

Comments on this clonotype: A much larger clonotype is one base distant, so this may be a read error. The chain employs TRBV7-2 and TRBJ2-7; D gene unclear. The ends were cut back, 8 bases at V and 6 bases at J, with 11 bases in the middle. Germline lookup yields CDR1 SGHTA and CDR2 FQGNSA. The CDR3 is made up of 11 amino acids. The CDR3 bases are TGTGCCAGCTGCTCGTCGGGCGAGCAGTACGTC. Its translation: CASCSSGEQYV.

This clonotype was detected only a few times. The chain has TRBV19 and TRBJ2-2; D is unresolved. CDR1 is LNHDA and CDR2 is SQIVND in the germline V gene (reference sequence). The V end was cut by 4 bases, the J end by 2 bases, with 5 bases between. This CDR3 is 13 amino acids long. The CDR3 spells CASSTHNTGELFF. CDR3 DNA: TGTGCCAGTAGTACCCATAACACCGGGGAGCTGTTTTTT.

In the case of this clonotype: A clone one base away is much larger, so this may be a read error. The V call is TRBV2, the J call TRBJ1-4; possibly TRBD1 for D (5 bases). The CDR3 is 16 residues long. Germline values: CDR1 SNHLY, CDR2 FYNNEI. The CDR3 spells CASSEGRVATNEKVFF. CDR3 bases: TGTGCCAGCAGTGAAGGCAGGGTAGCGACTAATGAAAAAGTGTTTTTT.

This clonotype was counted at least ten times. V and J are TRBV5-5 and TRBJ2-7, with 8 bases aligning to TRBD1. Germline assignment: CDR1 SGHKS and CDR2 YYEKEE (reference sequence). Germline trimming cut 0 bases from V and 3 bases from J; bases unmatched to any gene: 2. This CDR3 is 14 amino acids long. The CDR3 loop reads CASSLEQGDYEQYF. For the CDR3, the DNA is TGTGCCAGCAGCTTGGAACAGGGGGACTACGAGCAGTACTTC.

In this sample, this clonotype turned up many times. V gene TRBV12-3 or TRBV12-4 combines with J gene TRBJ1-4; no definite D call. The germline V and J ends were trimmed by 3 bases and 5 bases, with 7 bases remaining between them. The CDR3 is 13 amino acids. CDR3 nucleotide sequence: TGTGCCAGCAGTTTCTCGGAAAATGAAAAACTGTTTTTT. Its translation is CASSFSENEKLFF.

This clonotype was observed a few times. CDR3 region: CAWSEGTSGGPIHEQYF. The DNA of the CDR3 is TGTGCCTGGAGCGAAGGGACTAGCGGGGGGCCGATCCACGAGCAGTACTTC. This chain joins TRBV30 and TRBJ2-7; 15 bases line up with TRBD2. V was pared by 3 bases and J by 5 bases, with 11 bases of the junction left unmatched. Per germline, CDR1 GTSNPN and CDR2 SVGIG (reference sequence). This CDR3 is 17 amino acids long.

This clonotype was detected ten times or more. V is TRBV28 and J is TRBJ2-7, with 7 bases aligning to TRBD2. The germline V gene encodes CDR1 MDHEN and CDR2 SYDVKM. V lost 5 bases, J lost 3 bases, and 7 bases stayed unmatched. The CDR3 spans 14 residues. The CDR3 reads CASSGRGGGYEQYV. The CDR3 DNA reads TGTGCCAGCAGTGGTCGCGGGGGAGGCTACGAGCAGTACGTC.

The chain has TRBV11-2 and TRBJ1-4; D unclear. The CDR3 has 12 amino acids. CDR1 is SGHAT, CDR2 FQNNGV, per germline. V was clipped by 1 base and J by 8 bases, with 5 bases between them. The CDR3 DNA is TGTGCCAGCAGCTTAGTAATGGAAAAACTGTTTTTT. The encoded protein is CASSLVMEKLFF.

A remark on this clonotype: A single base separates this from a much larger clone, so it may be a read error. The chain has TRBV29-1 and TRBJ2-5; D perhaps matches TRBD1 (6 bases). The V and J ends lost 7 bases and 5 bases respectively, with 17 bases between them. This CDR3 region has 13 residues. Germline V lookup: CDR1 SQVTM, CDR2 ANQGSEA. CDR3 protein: CSALQGPQETQYF. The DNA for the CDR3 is TGCAGCGCTCTACAGGGCCCTCAGGAGACCCAGTACTTC.

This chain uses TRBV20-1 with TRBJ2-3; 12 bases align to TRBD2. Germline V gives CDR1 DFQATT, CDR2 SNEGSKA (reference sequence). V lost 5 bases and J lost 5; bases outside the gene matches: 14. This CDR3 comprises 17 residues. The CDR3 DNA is TGCAGTGCTCCACTTCGATCTAGCGGGGGGGCGAGAGATACGCAGTATTTT. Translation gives CSAPLRSSGGARDTQYF.

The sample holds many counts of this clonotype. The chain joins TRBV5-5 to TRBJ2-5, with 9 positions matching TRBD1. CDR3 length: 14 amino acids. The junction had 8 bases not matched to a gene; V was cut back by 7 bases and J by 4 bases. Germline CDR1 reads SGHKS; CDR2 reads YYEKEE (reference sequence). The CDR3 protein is CASDGDRAAETQYF. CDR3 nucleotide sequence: TGTGCCAGCGACGGGGACAGGGCGGCAGAGACCCAGTACTTC.

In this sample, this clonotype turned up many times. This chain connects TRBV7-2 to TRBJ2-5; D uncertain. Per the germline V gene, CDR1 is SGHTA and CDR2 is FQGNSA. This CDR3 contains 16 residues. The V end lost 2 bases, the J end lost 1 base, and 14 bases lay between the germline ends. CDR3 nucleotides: TGTGCCAGCAGCTTAATAGTGCCGTTTTTCCAAGAGACCCAGTACTTC. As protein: CASSLIVPFFQETQYF.

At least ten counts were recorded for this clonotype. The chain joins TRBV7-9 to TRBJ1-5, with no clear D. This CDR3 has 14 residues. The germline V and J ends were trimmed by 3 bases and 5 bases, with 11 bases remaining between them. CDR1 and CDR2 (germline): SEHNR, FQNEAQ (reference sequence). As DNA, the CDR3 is TGTGCCAGCAGCTTGTTGACGGCAGATCAGCCCCAGCATTTT. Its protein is CASSLLTADQPQHF.

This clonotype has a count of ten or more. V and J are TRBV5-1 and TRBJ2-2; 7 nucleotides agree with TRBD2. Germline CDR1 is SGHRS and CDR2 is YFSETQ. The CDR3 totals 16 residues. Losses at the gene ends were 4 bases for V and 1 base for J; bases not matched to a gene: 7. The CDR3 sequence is CASSPMAGVNTGELFF. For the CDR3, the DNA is TGCGCCAGCAGCCCCATGGCGGGGGTGAACACCGGGGAGCTGTTTTTT. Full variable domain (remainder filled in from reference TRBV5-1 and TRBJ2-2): KAGVTQTPRYLIKTRGQQVTLSCSPISGHRSVSWYQQTPGQGLQFLFEYFSETQRNKGNFPGRFSGRQFSNSRSEMNVSTLELGDSALYLCASSPMAGVNTGELFFGEGSRLTVL.